This TCR beta chain originates from a study of molecular identifiers for immune sequencing clone quantification. General study results and limits: Underestimated sizes of highly expanded clones could result from identical TCR molecules that share a barcode. Investigators reportedly could detect spiked Jurkat TCR RNA from one cell among about a million naive cells. Over 99% of effector molecules, but under 1% in naive cells, were held by clones with more than 20 RNA copies.

This CDR3 has 13 amino acids. V was pared by 7 bases and J by 7 bases, with 17 bases between. Germline loops: CDR1 MDHEN, CDR2 SYDVKM. As for this clonotype: Its matching antigen is unknown. With a much larger clone just one base away, this may be a read error.

Using its own MiXCR run on the PCR reads, TCRdb lists one record per CDR3 protein. The data hold 7,800 or so distinct CDR3 sequences, with around a third observed a single time. V is TRBV28 and J is TRBJ2-7; D might be TRBD2 (6 bases). Source material: naive CD8+ T cells from blood, with Jurkat cell RNA spiked in. Stated subset: FACS-sorted CD8+CD4-CCR7+CD45RA+ naive T cells. The receptor was isolated from a human donor in good health. Some libraries in this study had Jurkat cell RNA spiked in. The CDR3 loop reads CASNPGLSQEQYF. The CDR3 bases are TGTGCCAGCAACCCGGGACTCAGCCAGGAGCAGTACTTC.